This TCR beta chain is from a study of shared clonotypes between healthy human individuals. Study background: Three plates each covered CD4 naive and memory; CD8 naive two, CD8 memory one.

The V and J ends lost 2 bases and 3 bases respectively, with 8 bases between them. CDR3 length: 14 residues. The V gene's germline CDR1 is SGHNT and CDR2 YYREEE (reference sequence). TCRdb's table, derived via immunoSEQ multiplex PCR, lists solely in-frame clones and lacks some. This table has more than 550,000 clones, 72% appearing once. The sample consisted of memory CD4+ T cells sorted from blood. Noted subset: CD45RA-negative fraction. This chain joins TRBV5-4 and TRBJ1-4, with TRBD1 as a possible D gene (6 bases). The clonotype originates from a woman aged 25 to 45 in good health. This CDR3 reads CASSLGQSNEKLFF. The CDR3 DNA reads as TGTGCCAGCAGCTTAGGACAGTCTAATGAAAAACTGTTTTTT.